These 24 T cell receptor beta chains share one sample of origin, sequenced in a study of breast tumors, draining lymph nodes, adjacent tissues. TCRdb re-called the multiplex PCR reads through MiXCR, storing one row per CDR3 protein. This table holds approximately 14,000 distinct CDR3 sequences, around 50% found once. Sequencing was done on a sample of tumor-adjacent breast tissue. Receptor source: a female donor with breast cancer. Some clones in this sample may be carry-over from other donors' samples.

This clonotype was recorded many times. The chain links TRBV20-1 to TRBJ1-1, with D unresolved. The CDR3 contains 12 residues. From germline, CDR1 is DFQATT and CDR2 SNEGSKA (reference sequence). The ends were cut back, 6 bases at V and 3 bases at J, with 11 bases in the middle. The CDR3: CSAATRYTEAFF. The CDR3 coding sequence is TGCAGTGCGGCGACTCGTTACACTGAAGCTTTCTTT.

The CDR3 DNA is TGTGCCAGCAGGGCGAAGGGTCCCCCTAATCAGCCCCAGCATTTT. It translates to CASRAKGPPNQPQHF. V usage is TRBV27 and J usage is TRBJ1-5; D is unclear. Germline V gene lookup returns CDR1 MNHEY and CDR2 SMNVEV (reference sequence). V lost 6 bases and J lost 4, with 16 bases in between. This CDR3 has 15 amino acids.

As regards this clonotype: A read error is possible here, since a much larger clone lies one base away. The rearrangement uses TRBV11-2 and TRBJ1-1; 10 bases line up with TRBD1. Trimming at V came to 4 bases and at J to 2 bases, leaving 7 bases not matched to a gene. Looked up from germline, CDR1 is SGHAT and CDR2 is FQNNGV. The CDR3 runs 16 residues. The CDR3 DNA is TGTGCCAGCAGCTCTCTCGGGACAGGGGCCAACACTGAAGCTTTCTTT. This sequence encodes CASSSLGTGANTEAFF.

In its sample, this clonotype was seen many times. The chain employs TRBV5-8 and TRBJ2-5, with D possibly matching TRBD2 (6 bases). The CDR3 covers 15 residues. V dropped 2 bases and J dropped 2 bases, with 13 bases sitting between them. CDR1 and CDR2 from the germline V gene are SGHTS and YDEGEE. The CDR3: CASSLEAGRQETQYF. CDR3 in DNA: TGTGCCAGCAGCTTAGAGGCGGGGAGGCAAGAGACCCAGTACTTC.

In this sample, this clonotype turned up once. The chain is built from TRBV12-3 or TRBV12-4 and TRBJ2-7; the match to TRBD1 covers 10 bases. Trimming removed 5 bases from V and 5 bases from J; junction bases left unmatched: 6. The CDR3 is 14 residues long. The CDR3: CASSRGQGFDEQYF. The CDR3 DNA reads TGTGCCAGCAGTCGGGGACAGGGGTTCGACGAGCAGTACTTC.

This clonotype occurred many times. A read error may produce the germline difference seen at one junction end. The chain carries TRBV9 and TRBJ2-4, with D possibly being TRBD1 or TRBD2 (7 bases each). Germline V CDR1 and CDR2: SGDLS, YYNGEE. This CDR3 is built from 17 residues. Here the CDR3 reads CASSAEGRGQAKTIQYF. CDR3 sequence (DNA): TGTGCCAGCAGCGCTGAGGGGAGGGGGCAAGCCAAAACCATTCAGTACTTC.

The gene calls are TRBV19 and TRBJ1-5, with TRBD1 as a possible D gene (6 bases). This CDR3 has 17 amino acids. From germline, CDR1 is LNHDA and CDR2 SQIVND (reference sequence). V dropped 0 bases and J dropped 2 bases, with 14 bases sitting between them. Here the CDR3 reads CASSIETVRGGNQPQHF. Written as DNA, the CDR3 is TGTGCCAGTAGTATAGAAACGGTCAGGGGAGGCAATCAGCCCCAGCATTTT.

This clonotype was counted only a few times. This chain joins TRBV6-5 and TRBJ1-1; 8 bases map to TRBD1. The CDR3 is 15 residues long. V trimming: 0 bases; J trimming: 6 bases; junction bases outside the gene matches: 6. Per the germline V gene, CDR1 is MNHEY and CDR2 is SVGAGI. CDR3 region: CASSYSLQGASEAFF. The CDR3 DNA is TGTGCCAGCAGTTACTCACTTCAGGGGGCATCTGAAGCTTTCTTT.

CDR3 DNA: TGTGCCAGCAGTCAGGGAGGGGGGGATACGCAGTATTTT. Translating gives CASSQGGGDTQYF. The V and J genes are TRBV11-2 and TRBJ2-3; tentatively, D is TRBD2 (7 bases). The V gene lost 6 bases and the J gene lost 6 bases, with 13 bases spanning the gap. The germline CDR1 and CDR2 sequences are SGHAT and FQNNGV. CDR3 length: 13 residues.

The chain recombines TRBV19 with TRBJ1-4; D remains unclear. Looked up from germline, CDR1 is LNHDA and CDR2 is SQIVND (reference sequence). The CDR3 is 15 amino acids. V was cut by 5 bases and J by 8 bases, with 18 bases left in between. The CDR3 DNA follows: TGTGCCAGTAGTCTGCAGGCCCCCATCCGGGAAAAACTGTTTTTT. This codes for CASSLQAPIREKLFF.

The chain uses TRBV7-3 and TRBJ2-1, with 12 bases lining up with TRBD2. The ends lost 5 bases at V and 2 bases at J; junction bases unmatched: 7. Germline V gives CDR1 SGHTA, CDR2 FQGTGA. This CDR3 is 17 amino acids long. The CDR3: CASSPTGLAGTYNEQFF. CDR3 nucleotide sequence: TGTGCCAGCAGCCCCACTGGACTAGCGGGAACCTACAATGAGCAGTTCTTC.

This clonotype showed up just a few times. The chain links TRBV29-1 to TRBJ1-2, with D uncertain. The CDR3 is 13 amino acids. Germline lookup yields CDR1 SQVTM and CDR2 ANQGSEA. V lost 5 bases to trimming and J lost 4 bases, with 14 bases between them. CDR3 sequence reads: CSVLPPRGYGYTF. The CDR3, as DNA: TGCAGCGTTCTTCCACCCAGAGGCTATGGCTACACCTTC.

The V and J genes are TRBV11-2 and TRBJ2-1, with a tentative D call TRBD2 (6 bases). V lost 0 bases, J lost 6 bases, and 9 bases lay in between. The germline V gene has CDR1 SGHAT and CDR2 FQNNGV. This CDR3 has 14 amino acids. The chain's CDR3 is CASSLETRSNEQFF. The DNA of the CDR3 is TGTGCCAGCAGCTTAGAGACTAGAAGCAATGAGCAGTTCTTC.

A note on this clonotype: Because the CDR3's place on the DNA is in doubt, the DNA is left out and the CDR3 is given as listed by TCRdb. V and J are TRBV29-1 and TRBJ2-1; the D call in the table, TRBD2, was not verified against the DNA. CDR1 and CDR2 from the germline V gene are SQVTM and ANQGSEA. From its first to its last residue, the CDR3 has 24 amino acids. Here the CDR3 reads CSVEVAGGPSISVPAACFVGDQFF.

The rearrangement uses TRBV9 and TRBJ2-4, with 10 positions matching TRBD2. The length of the CDR3 is 15 residues. Germline V gives CDR1 SGDLS, CDR2 YYNGEE. V shed 2 bases and J 5 bases; nucleotides not matched to a gene: 4. The CDR3 loop is CASSVGGLAQNIQYF. The CDR3 bases are TGTGCCAGCAGCGTTGGGGGACTAGCGCAAAACATTCAGTACTTC.

The chain recombines TRBV20-1 with TRBJ1-3; D not resolved. The germline V gene has CDR1 DFQATT and CDR2 SNEGSKA (reference sequence). This CDR3 contains 11 residues. The V end was cut by 5 bases, the J end by 8 bases, with 10 bases between. The CDR3: CSAASFDTIYF. In DNA form, the CDR3 reads TGCAGTGCTGCCTCTTTTGACACCATATATTTT.

This clonotype was counted ten times or more. A much larger clone sits a single nucleotide away, making a read error possible. The chain couples TRBV11-2 to TRBJ2-7; 8 positions match TRBD2. CDR3 length: 14 amino acids. The germline CDR1 and CDR2 sequences are SGHAT and FQNNGV. The V gene end was trimmed by 5 bases and the J gene end by 4 bases; junction bases not matched to a gene: 7. The CDR3 region is CASSHRGGAYEQYF. CDR3 nucleotides: TGTGCCAGCAGCCACCGGGGGGGAGCATACGAGCAGTACTTC.

The chain uses TRBV6-1 and TRBJ2-7, with TRBD1 identical over 12 bases. CDR3 size: 14 residues. Germline CDR1 and CDR2: MNHNS and SASEGT. The ends lost 6 bases at V and 5 bases at J; junction bases unmatched: 5. The CDR3 loop reads CASRTGTGGDEQYF. Here the CDR3 DNA reads TGTGCCAGCAGAACAGGGACAGGGGGCGACGAGCAGTACTTC.

V and J are TRBV6-1 and TRBJ2-7; 8 bases align to TRBD2. The CDR3 runs to 17 residues. The trim removed 5 bases at V and 7 bases at J, leaving 19 bases unmatched. Per the germline V gene, CDR1 is MNHNS and CDR2 is SASEGT. The DNA of the CDR3 is TGTGCCAGCAGTCAGGTGAGACTGGCGGGGGGCCGGAGGGAGCAGTACTTC. Its protein is CASSQVRLAGGRREQYF.

Judged by abundance, this clonotype is medium-sized. The chain links TRBV15 to TRBJ1-4; 8 nucleotides match TRBD1. CDR1 and CDR2 from the germline V gene are LNHNV and YYDKDF (reference sequence). This CDR3 has 16 residues. V shed 0 bases and J 5 bases; nucleotides not matched to a gene: 5. The CDR3 DNA reads TGTGCCACCAGCAGAGATGGGAACAGGGGGAATGAAAAACTGTTTTTT. This gives the protein CATSRDGNRGNEKLFF.

This clonotype has at least ten counts. A read error may be the cause here, since a much bigger clone is one base away. The chain couples TRBV9 to TRBJ2-1, with TRBD2 matching 12 bases. Germline V gene data show CDR1 as SGDLS and CDR2 as YYNGEE. The CDR3 runs to 14 residues. As DNA, the CDR3 is TGTGCCAGCGGGCGGGGACTAGCGGGTAATGAGCAGTCCTTC. Translated, it gives CASGRGLAGNEQSF.

By frequency in the sample, this clonotype is medium-sized (0.01 to 0.1%). Its ends do not fully match the called genes, so a read error is possible. This chain connects TRBV7-2 to TRBJ2-6; 9 positions agree with TRBD1. The CDR3 contains 14 residues. Per germline, CDR1 SGHTA and CDR2 FQGNSA. The chain's CDR3 is CASSGRDRANVLTF. CDR3 sequence (DNA): TGTGCCAGCAGCGGACGGGACAGGGCAAACGTCCTGACTTTC.

The chain uses TRBV6-5 and TRBJ2-7; the D gene could be TRBD1 or TRBD2 (5 bases each). The CDR3 covers 14 residues. Germline CDR1 MNHEY, CDR2 SVGAGI. The ends were cut back, 6 bases at V and 3 bases at J, with 15 bases in the middle. This CDR3 is CASSRWGTVYEQYF. Here the CDR3 DNA reads TGTGCCAGCAGCCGCTGGGGGACGGTCTACGAGCAGTACTTC.

This clonotype was detected many times. The gene calls are TRBV7-2 and TRBJ1-1; D remains unclear. The CDR3 runs 14 residues. Germline V gives CDR1 SGHTA, CDR2 FQGNSA. Trimming removed 5 bases from V and 1 base from J, with 11 bases in between. The CDR3: CASSPNPRNTEAFF. The CDR3 DNA reads as TGTGCCAGCAGCCCGAACCCCAGGAACACTGAAGCTTTCTTT.